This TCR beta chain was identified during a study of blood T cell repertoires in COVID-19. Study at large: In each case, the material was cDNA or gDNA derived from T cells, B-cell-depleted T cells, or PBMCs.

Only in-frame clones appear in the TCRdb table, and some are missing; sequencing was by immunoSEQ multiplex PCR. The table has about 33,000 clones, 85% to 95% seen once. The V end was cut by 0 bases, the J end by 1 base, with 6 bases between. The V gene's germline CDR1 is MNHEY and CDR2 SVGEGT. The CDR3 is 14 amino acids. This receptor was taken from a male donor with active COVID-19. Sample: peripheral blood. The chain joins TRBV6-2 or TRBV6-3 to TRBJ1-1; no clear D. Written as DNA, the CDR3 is TGTGCCAGCAGTTACTCGGCAGGGAACACTGAAGCTTTCTTT. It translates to CASSYSAGNTEAFF.